The clone carrying this TCR beta chain was seen a few times. Its antigen is not identified. Using its own MiXCR run on the 5' RACE reads, TCRdb lists one record per CDR3 protein. The table lists 500,000 to 650,000 distinct CDR3 sequences, less than 25% of them singletons. The V gene end was trimmed by 3 bases and the J gene end by 0 bases; junction bases not matched to a gene: 7. CDR1 DFQATT and CDR2 SNEGSKA come from the germline V gene (reference sequence). The CDR3 contains 16 residues. This sample stems from a study of T-cell memory formation after mild COVID-19. Study-wide background: TCR clusters were mostly donor specific.

The study, taken as a whole, reports: CD4+ clones that contracted lay mainly in CM and EM; CD8+ ones lay in EMRA.

The chain has TRBV20-1 and TRBJ1-5; 8 bases agree with TRBD1. Material: PBMCs or a T cell subset sorted from them (not recorded which). This sequence was found in an adult woman who had mild COVID-19 (a few samples of this study predate the infection). Cell type and time point are not known. The CDR3, as DNA: TGCAGTGCTAGGGGACAGGCCCAAAATAGCAATCAGCCCCAGCATTTT. The encoded protein is CSARGQAQNSNQPQHF.